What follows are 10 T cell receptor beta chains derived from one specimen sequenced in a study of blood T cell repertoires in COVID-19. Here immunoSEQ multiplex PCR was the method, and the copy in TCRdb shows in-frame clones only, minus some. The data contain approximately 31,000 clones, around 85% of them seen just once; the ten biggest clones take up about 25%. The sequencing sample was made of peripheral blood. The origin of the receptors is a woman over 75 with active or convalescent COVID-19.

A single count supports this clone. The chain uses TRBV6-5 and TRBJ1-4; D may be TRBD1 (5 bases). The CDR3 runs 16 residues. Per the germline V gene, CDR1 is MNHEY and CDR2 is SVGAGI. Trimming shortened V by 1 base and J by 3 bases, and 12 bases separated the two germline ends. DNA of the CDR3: TGTGCCAGCAGTTACTTGACAGTACTCTCTAATGAAAAACTGTTTTTT. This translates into CASSYLTVLSNEKLFF.

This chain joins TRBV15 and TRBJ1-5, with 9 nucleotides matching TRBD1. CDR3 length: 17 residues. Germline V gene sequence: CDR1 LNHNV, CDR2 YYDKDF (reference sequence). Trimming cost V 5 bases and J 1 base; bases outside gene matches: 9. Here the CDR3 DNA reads TGTGCCACCAGCCCCGGGGGACAGGGTGAAAGCAATCAGCCCCAGCATTTT. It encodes CATSPGGQGESNQPQHF.

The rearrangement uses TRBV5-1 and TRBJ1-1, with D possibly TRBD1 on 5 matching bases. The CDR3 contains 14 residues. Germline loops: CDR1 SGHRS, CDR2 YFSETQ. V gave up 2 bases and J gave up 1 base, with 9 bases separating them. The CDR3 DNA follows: TGCGCCAGCAGCTTAGACAGTTCGAACACTGAAGCTTTCTTT. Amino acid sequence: CASSLDSSNTEAFF.

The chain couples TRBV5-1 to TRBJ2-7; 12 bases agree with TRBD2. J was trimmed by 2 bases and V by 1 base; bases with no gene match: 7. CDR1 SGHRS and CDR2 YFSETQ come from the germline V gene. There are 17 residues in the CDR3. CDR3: CASSLSTSGGLPYEQYF. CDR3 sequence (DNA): TGCGCCAGCAGCTTGTCCACTAGCGGGGGGCTCCCCTACGAGCAGTACTTC.

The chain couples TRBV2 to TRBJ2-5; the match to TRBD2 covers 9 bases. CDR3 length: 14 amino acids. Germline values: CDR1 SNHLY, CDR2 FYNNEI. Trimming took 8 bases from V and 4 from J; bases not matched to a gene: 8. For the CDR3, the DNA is TGTGCCAGCCGAGGCGGGGGGGCCGTAGAGACCCAGTACTTC. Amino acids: CASRGGGAVETQYF.

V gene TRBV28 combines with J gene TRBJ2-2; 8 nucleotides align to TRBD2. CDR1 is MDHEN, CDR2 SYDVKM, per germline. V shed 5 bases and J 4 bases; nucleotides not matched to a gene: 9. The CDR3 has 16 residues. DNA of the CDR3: TGTGCCAGCAGTCCACTAGGGACTAGATTCACCGGGGAGCTGTTTTTT. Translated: CASSPLGTRFTGELFF.

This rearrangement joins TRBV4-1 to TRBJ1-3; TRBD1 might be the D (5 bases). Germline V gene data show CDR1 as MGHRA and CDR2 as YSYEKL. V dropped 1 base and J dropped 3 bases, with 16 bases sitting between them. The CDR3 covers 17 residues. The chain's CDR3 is CASSQGALGQGGNTIYF. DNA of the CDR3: TGCGCCAGCAGCCAAGGAGCCTTGGGGCAGGGTGGAAACACCATATATTTT.

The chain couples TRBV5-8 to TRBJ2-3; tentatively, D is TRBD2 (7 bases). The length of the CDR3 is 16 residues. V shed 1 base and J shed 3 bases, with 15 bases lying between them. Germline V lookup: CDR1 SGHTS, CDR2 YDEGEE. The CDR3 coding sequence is TGTGCCAGCAGCTTGTGGGGGGGGCAGGCGACAGATACGCAGTATTTT. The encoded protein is CASSLWGGQATDTQYF.

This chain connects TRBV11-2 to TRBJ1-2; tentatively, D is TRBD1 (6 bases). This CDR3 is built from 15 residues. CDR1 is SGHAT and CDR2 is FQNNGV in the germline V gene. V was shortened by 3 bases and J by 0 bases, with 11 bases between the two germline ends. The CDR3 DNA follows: TGTGCCAGCAGCTTCCGGACAGCCACTAACTATGGCTACACCTTC. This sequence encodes CASSFRTATNYGYTF.

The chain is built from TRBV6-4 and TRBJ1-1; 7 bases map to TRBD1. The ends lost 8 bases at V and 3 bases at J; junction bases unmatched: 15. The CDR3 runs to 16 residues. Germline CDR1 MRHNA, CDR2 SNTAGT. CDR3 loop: CASSENPSTGDTEAFF. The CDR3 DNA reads TGTGCCAGCTCCGAAAACCCCTCTACAGGGGACACTGAAGCTTTCTTT.